These 5 T cell receptor beta chains came from one sample sequenced in a study of metastatic and nonmetastatic thyroid tumors (dated by TCRdb to the early 2020s). Receptor amplification or capture employed PCR. Data came from an Illumina HiSeq 4000. TCRdb ran its own pipeline on the public reads, namely fastp trimming at Q25 and MiXCR clone calling, and kept in-frame beta chains. This sample lists around 23,000 clones; over 25% were detected once. The ten largest clones add up to 15% to 20% of the sample. No treatment had been received by any patient before thyroid surgery. Sequences were obtained from blood. The receptors originated from a male donor with papillary thyroid cancer or a benign thyroid nodule (not recorded which). Some clones in this sample may be carry-over from other donors' samples.

This clone was detected many times. The chain combines TRBV6-1 with TRBJ2-2, with TRBD1 matching 9 bases. The germline gives CDR1 MNHNS, CDR2 SASEGT. The junction had 8 bases not matched to a gene; V was cut back by 6 bases and J by 6 bases. CDR3 length: 15 amino acids. The CDR3 reads CASSSGQGWSGELFF. Here the CDR3 DNA reads TGTGCCAGCAGCTCTGGACAGGGGTGGTCCGGGGAGCTGTTTTTT.

There are many counts of this clone. This chain's CDR3 is CASSGGYNSPLHF. The CDR3, as DNA: TGTGCCAGCAGTGGCGGATATAATTCACCCCTCCACTTT. The V gene is TRBV2, the J gene TRBJ1-6; D ambiguous. The CDR3 extends over 13 amino acids. CDR1 is SNHLY, CDR2 FYNNEI, per germline. The V end was cut by 4 bases, the J end by 4 bases, with 5 bases between.

This sequence joins TRBV6-2 or TRBV6-3 and TRBJ1-2; TRBD1 agrees at 8 bases. Germline lookup yields CDR1 MNHEY and CDR2 SVGEGT. V was pared by 2 bases and J by 7 bases, with 9 bases of the junction left unmatched. There are 15 residues in the CDR3. The DNA of the CDR3 is TGTGCCAGCAGTTACGGCGCAGGGGGCTTGTCTGGCTACACCTTC. It encodes CASSYGAGGLSGYTF.

V usage is TRBV12-3 or TRBV12-4 and J usage is TRBJ2-2; the match to TRBD2 covers 7 bases. The CDR3 totals 16 residues. The J segment lost 8 bases and the V segment lost 7 bases, leaving 16 bases of the junction unmatched. The DNA of the CDR3 is TGTGCCAGCACCGGACTAGAGGGAGGTGTGAAAGGGGAGCTGTTTTTT. It yields the protein CASTGLEGGVKGELFF.

A note on this clone: Its ends do not fully match the called genes, so a read error is possible. The chain employs TRBV9 and TRBJ2-7; 7 nucleotides align to TRBD1. CDR1 is SGDLS and CDR2 is YYNGEE in the germline V gene. CDR3 length: 14 residues. DNA of the CDR3: TGTGCCAGCAGCGCCCAGGGACAGTTCTACGATCAGTACTTC. Translating gives CASSAQGQFYDQYF.